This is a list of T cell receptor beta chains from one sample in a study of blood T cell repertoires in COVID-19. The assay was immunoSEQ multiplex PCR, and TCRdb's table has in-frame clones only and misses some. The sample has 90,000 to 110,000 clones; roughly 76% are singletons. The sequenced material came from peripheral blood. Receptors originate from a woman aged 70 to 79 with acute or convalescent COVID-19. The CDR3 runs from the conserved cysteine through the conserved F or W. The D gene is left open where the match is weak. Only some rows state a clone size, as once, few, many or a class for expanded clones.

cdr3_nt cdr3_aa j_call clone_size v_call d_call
TGTGCCAGCAGGGACAGGGGGAACACTGAAGCTTTCTTT CASRDRGNTEAFF TRBJ1-1 NA TRBV12-3/TRBV12-4 TRBD1
TGTGCCAGCAGCTTTGAGGGCCTAGGAGAGCAGTACTTC CASSFEGLGEQYF TRBJ2-7 NA TRBV5-5 NA
TGTGCCAGCAGTGAAGGGACAGGAGAATTT CASSEGTGEF TRBJ1-1 NA TRBV6-1 TRBD1
TGTGCCAGCACCCAGGGGGTGAACACTGAAGCTTTCTTT CASTQGVNTEAFF TRBJ1-1 NA TRBV27 TRBD1
TGTGCCAGTAGTCCCCACGAAGCCTATGGCTACACCTTC CASSPHEAYGYTF TRBJ1-2 few TRBV19 NA
TGTGCCAGCAGTCGAACCGGGAGTAACACTGAAGCTTTCTTT CASSRTGSNTEAFF TRBJ1-1 NA TRBV6-5 NA
TGTGCCAGCAGTACGACAGACGGGGAGCTGTTTTTT CASSTTDGELFF TRBJ2-2 NA TRBV6-5 NA
TGTGCCAGCAGTTACGACAGGGACCTCTACAATGAGCAGTTCTTC CASSYDRDLYNEQFF TRBJ2-1 NA TRBV6-2/TRBV6-3 TRBD1
TGTGCCAGCAGTCCTCGTCCTGGAAACACCATATATTTT CASSPRPGNTIYF TRBJ1-3 NA TRBV28 NA
TGTGCTAGTGGTTTGGCGGAGGGGTATAGCAATCAGCCCCAGCATTTT CASGLAEGYSNQPQHF TRBJ1-5 NA TRBV12-5 NA
TGTGCCAGCAGCCCCTACCTGGGGACAGGGAATTCACCCCTCCACTTT CASSPYLGTGNSPLHF TRBJ1-6 NA TRBV27 TRBD1
TGTGCCAGCTCTCGGGAGACCGGAGGCTACACCTTC CASSRETGGYTF TRBJ1-2 few TRBV18 NA
TGCAGCGTTCAATTGAGGGGGCTGAACACTGAAGCTTTCTTT CSVQLRGLNTEAFF TRBJ1-1 once TRBV29-1 TRBD1
TGTGCCAGCAGTTTATCCGGGACAGCCACCTACGAGCAGTACTTC CASSLSGTATYEQYF TRBJ2-7 NA TRBV6-2/TRBV6-3 TRBD1
TGTGCCAGCAGCGACAGAACGAACACCGGGGAGCTGTTTTTT CASSDRTNTGELFF TRBJ2-2 NA TRBV3-1/TRBV3-2 NA
TGTGCCAGTAGTACCGACAGTCCTGGGGCCAACGTCCTGACTTTC CASSTDSPGANVLTF TRBJ2-6 NA TRBV19 NA
TGTGCCAGCACCTGGGGGCTAGCGGGCACTGCCTCCTACAATGAGCAGTTCTTC CASTWGLAGTASYNEQFF TRBJ2-1 NA TRBV27 TRBD2
TGCGCCAGCAGCCAAGAGGAAGGACTAGATGGTGAGCAGTTCTTC CASSQEEGLDGEQFF TRBJ2-1 NA TRBV4-1 TRBD2
TGTGCCAGCAGTTCGCCGGACACGACTCAGCCCCAGCATTTT CASSSPDTTQPQHF TRBJ1-5 NA TRBV6-5 NA
TGTGCCTGGAACCCTAGCGGGGGGCCCTCCGGTTACGAGCAGTACTTC CAWNPSGGPSGYEQYF TRBJ2-7 NA TRBV30 TRBD2
TGTGCCAGCAGTTACTCTGCAGGGAGGGACACTGAAGCTTTCTTT CASSYSAGRDTEAFF TRBJ1-1 once TRBV6-5 NA
TGTGCCAGCTCCCCCCAGGAGCAGTACTTC CASSPQEQYF TRBJ2-7 NA TRBV7-9 NA
TGTGCCAGCAGTTACTCTCCAGCAGGTGGGTCCGAGCAGTACTTC CASSYSPAGGSEQYF TRBJ2-7 NA TRBV6-6 NA
TGTGCCAGCTCACCAAATCCAGCGGGGGCCTCCTACGAGCAGTACTTC CASSPNPAGASYEQYF TRBJ2-7 NA TRBV18 TRBD2
TGTGCCTGGAGTCTAGGAACATCAAACACTGAAGCTTTCTTT CAWSLGTSNTEAFF TRBJ1-1 once TRBV30 NA
TGCGCCAGCAGCTTGGAGGGACAGGGGGGTTTCGGCTACACCTTC CASSLEGQGGFGYTF TRBJ1-2 NA TRBV5-1 TRBD1
TGTGCCAGCAGCCGGAGCCCGTCCCGGCTGGACACTGAAGCTTTCTTT CASSRSPSRLDTEAFF TRBJ1-1 once TRBV3-1/TRBV3-2 NA
TGTGCCAGTAGCCCAGAGGGGTTTGGGCTAGCGGGCGAACTCTCCGGGGAGCTGTTTTTT CASSPEGFGLAGELSGELFF TRBJ2-2 NA TRBV19 TRBD2
TGCGCCAGCAGCCACCGCCGGGACAGGGGTTCGAATGAGCAGTTCTTC CASSHRRDRGSNEQFF TRBJ2-1 NA TRBV4-3 TRBD1
TGTGCCAGCAGCCCCGGACTAGCGGGAGGCGGGGAGACCCAGTACTTC CASSPGLAGGGETQYF TRBJ2-5 NA TRBV3-1/TRBV3-2 TRBD2
TGTGCCAGTAGCCTCAGGGGAAGGGGCACTGAAGCTTTCTTT CASSLRGRGTEAFF TRBJ1-1 NA TRBV19 NA
TGCGCCAGCAGTCAATCCGAGACAGGGTCGGAGGGGGATGAAAAACTGTTTTTT CASSQSETGSEGDEKLFF TRBJ1-4 few TRBV23-1 TRBD1
TGTGCCAGCAGTTTAAGGGGGGGGACAGAGACCCAGTACTTC CASSLRGGTETQYF TRBJ2-5 few TRBV6-5 NA
TGTGCCAGCAGCTTCAGCTGGGGACAAACCTACGAGCAGTACTTC CASSFSWGQTYEQYF TRBJ2-7 NA TRBV7-9 NA
TGTGCCAGCAGCGCCGGACAGGGAGGATCCTACAATGAGCAGTTCTTC CASSAGQGGSYNEQFF TRBJ2-1 NA TRBV2 TRBD1
TGTGCCAGCAGCTTAGTAACAGGAGCTAGCACAGATACGCAGTATTTT CASSLVTGASTDTQYF TRBJ2-3 NA TRBV7-8 NA
TGTGCCAGCAGCGGCGGCAGGGGGAATAATTCACCCCTCCACTTT CASSGGRGNNSPLHF TRBJ1-6 NA TRBV28 TRBD1
TGCGCCAGCAGCCTACGGACAGGGGGCTTCGACGAGCAGTACTTC CASSLRTGGFDEQYF TRBJ2-7 NA TRBV5-1 TRBD1
TGTGCCAGCAGTGTGGCACAGGGATACGAGCAGTACTTC CASSVAQGYEQYF TRBJ2-7 NA TRBV27 NA
TGTGCTAGTGGTTTGCGGGCTCCGGGGGTAACTGAAGCTTTCTTT CASGLRAPGVTEAFF TRBJ1-1 NA TRBV12-5 NA
TGCGCCAGCAGCGTCGGGACAGAGGTCAACACTGAAGCTTTCTTT CASSVGTEVNTEAFF TRBJ1-1 NA TRBV5-1 TRBD1
TGTGCCAGCAGAACTGGACAGGGTGGGACCGGGGAGCTGTTTTTT CASRTGQGGTGELFF TRBJ2-2 few TRBV6-6 TRBD1
TGTGCCAGCAGGCCCCTGGGGGCCCTGAGAGATGGTGGCTACACCTTC CASRPLGALRDGGYTF TRBJ1-2 NA TRBV6-6 NA
TGTGCCACCGGGATGGACAGGGGGAACACCATATATTTT CATGMDRGNTIYF TRBJ1-3 NA TRBV11-2 TRBD1
TGTGCCATCAGTGACAGGGACAGGGACCCTAGGGATGAGCAGTTCTTC CAISDRDRDPRDEQFF TRBJ2-1 NA TRBV10-3 TRBD1
TGTGCCAGCAGTCCGGGGGGGTCCGAGGAAAAACTGTTTTTT CASSPGGSEEKLFF TRBJ1-4 NA TRBV28 NA
TGTGCCAGCAGCTCCAGGGGGCCAGATACGCAGTATTTT CASSSRGPDTQYF TRBJ2-3 many TRBV7-3 TRBD1
TGTGCCTGGAGTCTCGGGACAGGTGGTAATTCACCCCTCCACTTT CAWSLGTGGNSPLHF TRBJ1-6 NA TRBV30 TRBD1
TGCGCCAGCAGAGGGACAGGGAACGAGCAGTACTTC CASRGTGNEQYF TRBJ2-7 NA TRBV10-2 TRBD1
TGTGCCAGCAGCGTAGTTGGGACAGACGAGACCCAGTACTTC CASSVVGTDETQYF TRBJ2-5 NA TRBV9 TRBD1
TGCGCCAGCAGCCGAAGACTAGCGGGAGCCCAAGAGACCCAGTACTTC CASSRRLAGAQETQYF TRBJ2-5 NA TRBV4-3 TRBD2
TGTGCCAGCAGCCCCGGGACTAGAGAGACCCAGTACTTC CASSPGTRETQYF TRBJ2-5 NA TRBV2 TRBD2